Reported below is one T cell receptor beta chain. Its antigen is unknown. TCRdb's copy holds only in-frame clones and misses some; the assay was immunoSEQ multiplex PCR. Of 100,000 to 150,000 clones in the sample, more than 70% are singletons; the top ten hold around 4.4%. This record comes from a study of T cell responses to AZD1222 COVID-19 vaccine. Regarding the study as a whole: Nearly half of the spike-specific TCRs reportedly recognize variant regions that carry no mutations.

Pooling of second doses given at about 4 or about 12 weeks was done. The sequence was obtained from an adult who received the AZD1222 COVID-19 vaccine. Material: peripheral blood, obtained 28 days after the second AZD1222 dose.

CDR3 in DNA: TGTGCCAGCAAACAGGGGACCAATCCCCTGAATTATGGCTACACCTTC. It yields the protein CASKQGTNPLNYGYTF. The chain combines TRBV3-1 (or the pseudogene TRBV3-2) with TRBJ1-2; 7 bases agree with TRBD1. This CDR3 spans 16 amino acids. Germline V gives CDR1 LGHDT, CDR2 YNNKEL (reference sequence). V lost 7 bases and J lost 5; bases outside the gene matches: 16.